This T cell receptor (beta chain) was recorded in a study of human T cells and chemical hapten exposure. The time point was: patch test 2, 6 weeks after DPC sensitization. Treatment described: therapeutic diphenylcyclopropenone sensitization with weekly scalp DPC. Per the original methods: Sequenced samples showed a median of 95,638 TCRs each, with counts running from about 20,000 to 690,000. TCRdb reprocessed the RACE reads via MiXCR and lists one record per CDR3 protein. For this entry, the V and J calls and clone size follow TCRdb and not the study's own pipeline. Among 65,000 to 95,000 distinct CDR3 sequences, more than 6.5% were seen once, and the ten largest hold approximately 1.2%. Study-wide findings and caveats: Relative to control repertoires, expanded TCRs gave rise to significantly more large CDR3 similarity clusters.

This clonotype has more than one count but fewer than ten. The antigen remains undetermined. Germline-derived CDR1 and CDR2 are KGHDR and SFDVKD. The CDR3 is 14 amino acids. With 5 bases removed from V and 7 bases from J, the gap between germline ends came to 13 bases. The origin of this receptor is a woman aged 25-40 years with alopecia areata. Some clones in this sample may be carry-over from other donors' samples. Sequences were derived from whole blood, sampled in connection with sensitization to the hapten diphenylcyclopropenone (DPC). The chain links TRBV24-1 to TRBJ2-2; maybe TRBD1 (6 bases). Written as DNA, the CDR3 is TGTGCCACCAGTGCGAGGGGGTTGCACGGGGAGCTGTTTTTT. Amino acid sequence: CATSARGLHGELFF.